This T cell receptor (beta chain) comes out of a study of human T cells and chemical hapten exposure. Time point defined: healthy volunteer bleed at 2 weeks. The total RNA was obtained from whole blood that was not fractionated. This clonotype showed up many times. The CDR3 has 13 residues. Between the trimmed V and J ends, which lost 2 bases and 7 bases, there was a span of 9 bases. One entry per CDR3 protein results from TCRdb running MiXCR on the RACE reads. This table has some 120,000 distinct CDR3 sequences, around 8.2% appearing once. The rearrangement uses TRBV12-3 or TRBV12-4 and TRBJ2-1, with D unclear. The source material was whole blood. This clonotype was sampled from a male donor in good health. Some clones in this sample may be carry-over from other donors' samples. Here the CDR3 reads CASSLTHDNEQFF. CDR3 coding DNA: TGTGCCAGCAGTTTAACCCACGATAATGAGCAGTTCTTC.